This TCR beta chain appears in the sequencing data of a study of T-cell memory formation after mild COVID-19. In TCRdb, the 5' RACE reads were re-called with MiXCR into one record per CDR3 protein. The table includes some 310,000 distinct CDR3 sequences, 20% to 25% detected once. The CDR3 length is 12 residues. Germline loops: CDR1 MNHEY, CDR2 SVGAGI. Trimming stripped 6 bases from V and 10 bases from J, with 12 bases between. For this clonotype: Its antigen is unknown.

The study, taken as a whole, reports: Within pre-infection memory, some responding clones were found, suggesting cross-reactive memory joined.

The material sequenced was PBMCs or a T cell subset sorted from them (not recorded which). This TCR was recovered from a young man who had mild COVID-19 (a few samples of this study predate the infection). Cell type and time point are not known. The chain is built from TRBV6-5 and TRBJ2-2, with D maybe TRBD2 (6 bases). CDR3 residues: CASSPGRMELFF. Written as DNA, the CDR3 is TGTGCCAGCAGCCCGGGGAGGATGGAGCTGTTTTTT.